Following are 21 T cell receptor beta chains from one sample sequenced in a study of CXCR3-negative and CXCR3-positive naive CD8 T cells. Study conclusions and caveats: TRB CDR3s of CXCR3-positive naive cells were more hydrophobic than those of CXCR3-negative naive cells.

Their recognized antigens are unknown. The TRB libraries of cDNA were built by UMI-labeled 5' RACE. TCRdb reprocessed the 5' RACE reads and keeps a single row for each CDR3 protein, giving no DNA. The ten top clones account for about 0.62%, within a sample of roughly 130,000 distinct CDR3 sequences. The sequencing input was naive CXCR3+ CD8+ T cells from blood. Documented subset: CD45RO-CCR7+CD27+CD95- naive CD8+ T cells expressing CXCR3 (TNR3+). These receptor sequences come from a human donor in good health. Some clones in this sample may be carry-over from other donors' samples.

The chain is built from TRBV29-1 and TRBJ2-3; absent DNA, TCRdb's TRBD2 call cannot be checked. The germline V gene encodes CDR1 SQVTM and CDR2 ANQGSEA. CDR3 length: 13 amino acids. The CDR3 loop is CSVQRERIDTQYF.

V gene TRBV20-1 combines with J gene TRBJ1-1. Germline V gene data show CDR1 as DFQATT and CDR2 as SNEGSKA (reference sequence). This CDR3 spans 15 amino acids. CDR3 region: CSARAPSNEDTEAFF.

CDR3 region: CASSQDNQETQYF. The chain uses TRBV18 and TRBJ2-5. The CDR3 is 13 residues long. Germline values: CDR1 KGHSH, CDR2 LQKENI.

This chain links TRBV29-1 with TRBJ2-3; the TRBD2 assignment by TCRdb is unverifiable without DNA. This CDR3 has 14 amino acids. Germline V gene lookup returns CDR1 SQVTM and CDR2 ANQGSEA. This CDR3 is CSFRAGTSRDTQYF.

This chain joins TRBV21-1 and TRBJ2-7; the D call from TCRdb, TRBD1, cannot be confirmed without DNA. TRBV21-1 is a listed pseudogene. The CDR3 consists of 15 residues. The CDR3 region is CASSQMERGIHEQYF.

The gene calls are TRBV11-2 and TRBJ2-7; TCRdb's D gene call, TRBD2, goes unchecked for lack of DNA. CDR3 size: 15 residues. Germline V gives CDR1 SGHAT, CDR2 FQNNGV. The CDR3 loop is CASSFNSGGFYEQYF.

V gene TRBV29-1 combines with J gene TRBJ2-3. Germline V gene lookup returns CDR1 SQVTM and CDR2 ANQGSEA. CDR3 length: 13 residues. Here the CDR3 reads CSAKTWGADTQYF.

CDR3 amino acids: CASGGSGNTIYF. The V call is TRBV9, the J call TRBJ1-3; the TCRdb call, TRBD1, lacks DNA for checking. CDR1 and CDR2 (germline): SGDLS, YYNGEE. This CDR3 comprises 12 residues.

V and J are TRBV29-1 and TRBJ2-4; TCRdb returns TRBD1, unconfirmable since there is no DNA. There are 14 residues in the CDR3. Per germline, CDR1 SQVTM and CDR2 ANQGSEA. The chain's CDR3 is CSVVSPGRKDIQYF.

The chain recombines TRBV20-1 with TRBJ2-2; TCRdb proposes TRBD2, but this gene call is untestable without DNA. This CDR3 spans 16 amino acids. Germline CDR1 reads DFQATT; CDR2 reads SNEGSKA (reference sequence). The CDR3 loop is CSAESPLAGTTGELFF.

V and J are TRBV25-1 and TRBJ1-6. In germline, CDR1 is MGHDK, CDR2 SYGVNS. The length of the CDR3 is 13 residues. The CDR3: CASSEYDNSPLHF.

This chain links TRBV7-2 with TRBJ2-7; TCRdb gives TRBD1 as the D gene, but with no DNA this cannot be confirmed. In germline, CDR1 is SGHTA, CDR2 FQGNSA. The CDR3 runs 13 residues. The CDR3 is CASSRGQIYEQYF.

This rearrangement joins TRBV29-1 to TRBJ1-2; TCRdb gives TRBD1 as the D gene, but with no DNA this cannot be confirmed. The germline V gene has CDR1 SQVTM and CDR2 ANQGSEA. The CDR3 runs 11 residues. This chain's CDR3 is CSVEAGGGLAF. The full variable domain, rest sourced from reference TRBV29-1 and TRBJ1-2, is SAVISQKPSRDICQRGTSLTIQCQVDSQVTMMFWYRQQPGQSLTLIATANQGSEATYESGFVIDKFPISRPNLTFSTLTVSNMSPEDSSIYLCSVEAGGGLAFGSGTRLTVV.

The rearrangement uses TRBV30 and TRBJ1-3. The CDR3 runs 14 residues. Germline loops: CDR1 GTSNPN, CDR2 SVGIG (reference sequence). CDR3 in amino acids: CAWNGLTSGNTIYF.

This chain connects TRBV7-9 to TRBJ2-7; TCRdb selects TRBD2, and the lack of DNA leaves this call unchecked. The CDR3 has 16 residues. CDR1 SEHNR and CDR2 FQNEAQ come from the germline V gene (reference sequence). The chain's CDR3 is CASSQSGAGGDYEQYF.

This chain joins TRBV7-2 and TRBJ2-2; TCRdb selects TRBD1, and the lack of DNA leaves this call unchecked. Germline CDR1 SGHTA, CDR2 FQGNSA. This CDR3 region has 15 residues. CDR3 sequence: CASSLAGGDTGELFF.

The V call is TRBV7-9, the J call TRBJ2-7; there is no DNA to check the TCRdb D call of TRBD1. Looked up from germline, CDR1 is SEHNR and CDR2 is FQNEAQ (reference sequence). The CDR3 contains 13 residues. The CDR3 is CASSSRHGDEQYF.

The chain joins TRBV29-1 to TRBJ2-7; TCRdb calls TRBD1, which cannot be checked without DNA. CDR3 length: 15 amino acids. Germline CDR1 SQVTM, CDR2 ANQGSEA. The CDR3 protein is CSVEDLGQGSYEQYF.

The rearrangement joins TRBV20-1 to TRBJ2-7; checking the TCRdb D call of TRBD1 is not possible without DNA. CDR3 length: 14 amino acids. Germline loops: CDR1 DFQATT, CDR2 SNEGSKA (reference sequence). The CDR3 sequence: CSARDPGFPYEQYF.

CDR3 residues: CASSQEGLMNTEAFF. The chain uses TRBV4-1 and TRBJ1-1. CDR3 length: 15 amino acids. The germline gives CDR1 MGHRA, CDR2 YSYEKL.

The chain combines TRBV5-1 with TRBJ1-1; the TRBD1 assignment by TCRdb is unverifiable without DNA. CDR3 length equals 14 residues. Germline-derived CDR1 and CDR2 are SGHRS and YFSETQ. CDR3 region: CASSLWRGSTEAFF.